The entry below gives a single T cell receptor beta chain sequence along with its context. Its target is unknown. Researchers used 5'RACE with constant-segment primers to make TCR alpha and TCR beta cDNA libraries that carry sample barcodes and UMIs. In TCRdb, the 5' RACE reads were re-called with MiXCR into one record per CDR3 protein. This table has roughly 130,000 distinct CDR3 sequences, approximately 16% appearing once. Per germline, CDR1 MNHNY and CDR2 SVGAGI (reference sequence). CDR3 size: 16 residues. Trimming at V came to 3 bases and at J to 5 bases, leaving 8 bases not matched to a gene. The sample originates from a study of T-cell memory formation after mild COVID-19. On the study more broadly: Largely, TCR clusters stayed within a single donor.

General study results and limits: Clones contracting day 15 to 85 were balanced CD4/CD8; later expanders leaned CD4+. Chiefly within CM and EM were the contracting CD4+ clones; CD8+ ones were within EMRA.

Sequencing was done on a sample of PBMCs or a T cell subset sorted from them (not recorded which). The rearrangement uses TRBV6-6 and TRBJ2-2, with 8 bases lining up with TRBD1. The sequence came from an adult woman who had mild COVID-19 (a few samples of this study predate the infection). Cell type and time point are not known. The CDR3 is CASSYAPGGQTGELFF. The CDR3 DNA sequence: TGTGCCAGCAGTTATGCCCCAGGGGGCCAAACCGGGGAGCTGTTTTTT.